One sample yielded the 23 T cell receptor beta chains listed below, sequenced in a study of T cell responses to AZD1222 COVID-19 vaccine. Libraries were prepared by immunoSEQ multiplex PCR; TCRdb keeps only in-frame clonotypes and omits some of them. The table has 150,000 to 200,000 clones, about 91% seen once. The material was peripheral blood, obtained 28 days after the second AZD1222 dose. The receptor source for this set is an adult who received the AZD1222 COVID-19 vaccine.

V and J are TRBV20-1 and TRBJ1-5; D is undetermined. V was cut by 3 bases and J by 4 bases, with 10 bases left in between. Germline V gene sequence: CDR1 DFQATT, CDR2 SNEGSKA (reference sequence). The CDR3 extends over 13 amino acids. As DNA, the CDR3 is TGCAGTGCTAGTCGGGCAGATAATCAGCCCCAGCATTTT. Translated: CSASRADNQPQHF.

The chain employs TRBV10-3 and TRBJ1-6; D uncertain. V was clipped by 0 bases and J by 7 bases, with 1 base between them. The CDR3 contains 12 residues. Germline V gene sequence: CDR1 ENHRY, CDR2 SYGVKD. CDR3 sequence (DNA): TGTGCCATCAGTGAGTCAAATTCACCCCTCCACTTT. Protein product: CAISESNSPLHF.

The gene calls are TRBV6-5 and TRBJ2-7; 9 bases are shared with TRBD2. After removal of 5 bases from V and 4 bases from J, the junction contained 6 bases not matched to a gene. The CDR3 has 14 amino acids. CDR1 and CDR2 (germline): MNHEY, SVGAGI. CDR3 loop: CASSRSGGPYEQYF. In DNA form, the CDR3 reads TGTGCCAGCAGTAGGAGCGGGGGGCCGTACGAGCAGTACTTC.

In nucleotides, the CDR3 is TGCGCCAGCAGCCTCCAGGACAGGGTGCCAGGGGAGACCCAGTACTTC. It specifies CASSLQDRVPGETQYF. The J gene is TRBJ2-5, the V gene TRBV5-1; TRBD1 matches at 8 bases. This CDR3 contains 16 residues. V was pared by 4 bases and J by 5 bases, with 13 bases of the junction left unmatched. Looked up from germline, CDR1 is SGHRS and CDR2 is YFSETQ.

V and J are TRBV6-5 and TRBJ2-2; no clear D gene. Trimming took off 5 bases at V and 4 bases at J, with 14 bases between the two ends. The CDR3 has 15 residues. Germline V gene sequence: CDR1 MNHEY, CDR2 SVGAGI. DNA for the CDR3: TGTGCCAGCAGTCAACCGACTTGGAGCACCGGGGAGCTGTTTTTT. It yields the protein CASSQPTWSTGELFF.

This sequence joins TRBV7-9 and TRBJ2-3; no definite D call. CDR3 length: 14 residues. V lost 5 bases and J 5 bases, leaving 14 bases between the germline ends. Germline V CDR1 and CDR2: SEHNR, FQNEAQ (reference sequence). This CDR3 reads CASSPSLTRDTQYF. The CDR3 DNA sequence: TGTGCCAGCAGCCCCTCGCTAACAAGAGATACGCAGTATTTT.

V is TRBV9 and J is TRBJ2-1; 9 bases map to TRBD2. The CDR3 sequence is 17 residues long. Germline V lookup: CDR1 SGDLS, CDR2 YYNGEE. Unmatched junction bases numbered 17, after V lost 3 bases and J lost 10 bases. The chain's CDR3 is CASSASGVAGLANEQFF. In DNA, the CDR3 is TGTGCCAGCAGCGCCTCTGGGGTGGCAGGACTAGCGAACGAGCAGTTCTTC.

The J gene is TRBJ1-1, the V gene TRBV7-6; D is ambiguous. V lost 6 bases and J lost 4, with 6 bases in between. From germline, CDR1 is SGHVS and CDR2 FNYEAQ. The CDR3 contains 11 residues. The CDR3 DNA sequence: TGTGCCAGCAGAATTGGCACTGAAGCTTTCTTT. This gives the protein CASRIGTEAFF.

The chain is built from TRBV29-1 and TRBJ1-2, with D possibly TRBD1 on 6 matching bases. The ends were cut back, 5 bases at V and 4 bases at J, with 20 bases in the middle. Germline loops: CDR1 SQVTM, CDR2 ANQGSEA. CDR3 size: 15 residues. The CDR3 spells CSVSPRQDVRYGYTF. For the CDR3, the DNA is TGCAGCGTTTCGCCCCGACAGGACGTTCGCTATGGCTACACCTTC.

The J gene is TRBJ1-2, the V gene TRBV29-1, with a weak D call TRBD1 (6 bases). This CDR3 is 11 amino acids long. The ends were cut back, 6 bases at V and 5 bases at J, with 10 bases in the middle. Looked up from germline, CDR1 is SQVTM and CDR2 is ANQGSEA. CDR3 DNA: TGCAGCGTGGTGACAGGTTATGGCTACACCTTC. Amino acids: CSVVTGYGYTF. Variable domain in full (rest from reference TRBV29-1 and TRBJ1-2): SAVISQKPSRDICQRGTSLTIQCQVDSQVTMMFWYRQQPGQSLTLIATANQGSEATYESGFVIDKFPISRPNLTFSTLTVSNMSPEDSSIYLCSVVTGYGYTFGSGTRLTVV.

The chain recombines TRBV6-5 with TRBJ1-1, with a weak D call TRBD1 (6 bases). The CDR3 runs to 14 residues. CDR1 MNHEY and CDR2 SVGAGI come from the germline V gene. With 7 bases removed from V and 0 bases from J, the gap between germline ends came to 12 bases. Here the CDR3 DNA reads TGTGCCAGCACTTGGACAGAGATGAACACTGAAGCTTTCTTT. Its protein product is CASTWTEMNTEAFF.

The chain couples TRBV21-1 to TRBJ2-4; no check of the table's D call, TRBD1, against the DNA was made. TRBV21-1 is a listed pseudogene. The CDR3 contains 17 residues. The CDR3 nucleotides are TGTGCCAGCAGCCAAAAACAGGGATCCCTTTCCAAAAACATTCAGTACTTC. Amino acids: CASSQKQGSLSKNIQYF.

This clone turned up a few times. This chain links TRBV12-1 with TRBJ1-6; the D call in the table, TRBD1, was not verified against the DNA. TRBV12-1 is a listed pseudogene. The CDR3 loop spans 14 amino acids. The CDR3 spells CASTRTGSYSPLHF. The CDR3 bases are TGTGCCAGCACCCGGACAGGGAGTTATTCACCCCTCCACTTT.

V is TRBV3-1 (or the pseudogene TRBV3-2) and J is TRBJ2-7, with 11 bases lining up with TRBD1. In germline, CDR1 is LGHDT, CDR2 YNNKEL (reference sequence). CDR3 length: 15 amino acids. Trimming removed 4 bases from V and 2 bases from J; junction bases left unmatched: 4. For the CDR3, the DNA is TGTGCCAGCAGCCGTGGGACAGGGGGAACCTACGAGCAGTACTTC. This sequence encodes CASSRGTGGTYEQYF.

This chain uses TRBV4-2 with TRBJ1-4; possibly TRBD1 for D (6 bases). V lost 4 bases and J lost 4, with 10 bases in between. The CDR3 loop spans 14 amino acids. From germline, CDR1 is LGHNA and CDR2 YNFKEQ. CDR3 nucleotide sequence: TGTGCCAGCAGCCCGGGACACCGTAATGAAAAACTGTTTTTT. It codes for CASSPGHRNEKLFF.

The chain combines TRBV19 with TRBJ1-2; D is unclear. Trimming cost V 9 bases and J 7 bases, with 21 bases left between them. The V gene's germline CDR1 is LNHDA and CDR2 SQIVND (reference sequence). The CDR3 runs 14 residues. CDR3 bases: TGTGCCAGCAGCCCTTACCGCAGGTCCGGTGGCTACACCTTC. Translating gives CASSPYRRSGGYTF.

There are a few counts of this clone. V gene TRBV18 combines with J gene TRBJ1-1; 9 nucleotides line up with TRBD1. The CDR3 spans 14 residues. The ends lost 2 bases at V and 4 bases at J; junction bases unmatched: 2. Per the germline V gene, CDR1 is KGHSH and CDR2 is LQKENI. The CDR3 DNA follows: TGTGCCAGCTCACCATGGACAGGGGTCACTGAAGCTTTCTTT. It translates to CASSPWTGVTEAFF.

The chain uses TRBV15 and TRBJ1-2; D ambiguous. V was clipped by 0 bases and J by 1 base, with 18 bases between them. Germline lookup yields CDR1 LNHNV and CDR2 YYDKDF (reference sequence). This CDR3 has 18 residues. In DNA, the CDR3 is TGTGCCACCAGCAGAGATCCCCCCCGATCCGAATTTAACTATGGCTACACCTTC. It encodes CATSRDPPRSEFNYGYTF.

CDR3 loop: CSVEWKGTGELFF. As DNA, the CDR3 is TGCAGCGTTGAATGGAAGGGAACCGGGGAGCTGTTTTTT. The V call is TRBV29-1, the J call TRBJ2-2; D is ambiguous. CDR1 and CDR2 (germline): SQVTM, ANQGSEA. Trimming removed 2 bases from V and 5 bases from J, with 9 bases in between. CDR3 length: 13 amino acids.

The J gene is TRBJ1-1, the V gene TRBV9; 7 bases line up with TRBD1. V was pared by 3 bases and J by 0 bases, with 11 bases of the junction left unmatched. Germline CDR1 SGDLS, CDR2 YYNGEE. This CDR3 spans 17 amino acids. The DNA for the CDR3 is TGTGCCAGCAGCGCCCGGACAGGAGCTAAATTGAACACTGAAGCTTTCTTT. It codes for CASSARTGAKLNTEAFF.

The count of this clone is one. CDR3 loop: CASSSTDNYGYTF. CDR3 DNA sequence: TGTGCCAGCAGCTCGACAGATAACTATGGCTACACCTTC. This sequence joins TRBV6-5 and TRBJ1-2; tentatively, D is TRBD1 (5 bases). Germline V gene data show CDR1 as MNHEY and CDR2 as SVGAGI. This CDR3 region has 13 residues. The V gene lost 6 bases and the J gene lost 1 base, with 9 bases spanning the gap.

The genes are TRBV19 and TRBJ1-6; 10 bases line up with TRBD1. There are 16 residues in the CDR3. V gave up 3 bases and J gave up 6 bases; unmatched junction bases: 5. The germline CDR1 and CDR2 sequences are LNHDA and SQIVND (reference sequence). The CDR3 DNA reads as TGTGCCAGTAGTATTCGGGACAGGGGTTTTAATTCACCCCTCCACTTT. Protein product: CASSIRDRGFNSPLHF. Complete variable domain (other parts from reference TRBV19 and TRBJ1-6): DGGITQSPKYLFRKEGQNVTLSCEQNLNHDAMYWYRQDPGQGLRLIYYSQIVNDFQKGDIAEGYSVSREKKESFPLTVTSAQKNPTAFYLCASSIRDRGFNSPLHFGNGTRLTVT.

The V and J genes are TRBV24-1 and TRBJ2-3, with D perhaps matching TRBD1 (6 bases). V was pared by 4 bases and J by 0 bases, with 10 bases between. The CDR3 is 15 residues long. Germline CDR1 is KGHDR and CDR2 is SFDVKD. CDR3 amino acids: CATSEGGPSTDTQYF. DNA for the CDR3: TGTGCCACCAGTGAAGGGGGTCCTAGCACAGATACGCAGTATTTT.